These 10 T cell receptor beta chains came from one sample sequenced in a study of T-cell reconstitution after alpha-beta-depleted transplantation in children. Unique molecular identifiers were incorporated during preparation of the TCRbeta library. TCRdb recomputed calls from the PCR reads with MiXCR, one row per CDR3 protein. The data contain 330,000 or so distinct CDR3 sequences, over 7.5% of them singletons. Findings of the study overall: One year after transplant, T-cell counts and diversity came mostly from newly produced T cells.

Their antigens are not known. The sequencing here drew on peripheral blood, taken 360 days after TCRalphabeta/CD19-depleted stem cell transplant. The receptors here all came from a female patient aged 2-15 years who had a stem cell transplant for Fanconi anemia, so the T cells may come from the graft donor.

The V and J genes are TRBV27 and TRBJ1-4, with 8 nucleotides matching TRBD1. The V and J ends lost 5 bases and 7 bases, in that order; junction bases with no gene match: 6. This CDR3 region has 14 residues. Germline V CDR1 and CDR2: MNHEY, SMNVEV (reference sequence). CDR3 nucleotide sequence: TGTGCCAGCAGTAGGGGACAGGAAGGTGAAAAACTGTTTTTT. Translated: CASSRGQEGEKLFF.

This clonotype was seen many times. This rearrangement joins TRBV4-3 to TRBJ2-1; D ambiguous. The CDR3 runs 15 residues. V lost 4 bases, J lost 4 bases, and 14 bases lay in between. Germline CDR1 LGHNA, CDR2 YSLEER. The CDR3 DNA reads TGCGCCAGCAGCCTTGGTAGGCGGTCTTACAATGAGCAGTTCTTC. This translates into CASSLGRRSYNEQFF.

This clonotype has a count of ten or more. V is TRBV4-2 and J is TRBJ2-3, with D tentatively TRBD2 (6 bases). From germline, CDR1 is LGHNA and CDR2 YNFKEQ. V lost 3 bases and J lost 1, with 20 bases in between. The CDR3 runs to 18 residues. CDR3 sequence reads: CASSQGEGITSRTDTQYF. CDR3 DNA sequence: TGTGCCAGCAGCCAGGGAGAGGGGATAACTAGCCGCACAGATACGCAGTATTTT.

In its sample, this clonotype was seen a few times. This chain joins TRBV5-6 and TRBJ1-1; TRBD1 might be the D (5 bases). Trimming removed 1 base at V and 3 bases at J, with 10 bases between. The V gene's germline CDR1 is SGHDT and CDR2 YYEEEE. The CDR3 totals 14 residues. CDR3 loop: CASSLLGADTEAFF. CDR3 coding DNA: TGTGCCAGCAGCTTGCTAGGGGCAGACACTGAAGCTTTCTTT.

There are a few counts of this clonotype. The genes are TRBV28 and TRBJ1-2; 9 nucleotides agree with TRBD1. With V trimmed by 6 bases and J by 4 bases, 15 bases remained unmatched. Germline V gene lookup returns CDR1 MDHEN and CDR2 SYDVKM. This CDR3 has 17 amino acids. The CDR3 region is CASRTMVTGGRVYGYTF. For the CDR3, the DNA is TGTGCCAGCAGGACAATGGTGACAGGGGGAAGGGTCTATGGCTACACCTTC.

This clonotype was seen repeatedly, ten times or more. This chain links TRBV20-1 with TRBJ2-1; 10 nucleotides agree with TRBD2. The V gene end was trimmed by 2 bases and the J gene end by 2 bases; junction bases not matched to a gene: 0. The germline gives CDR1 DFQATT, CDR2 SNEGSKA (reference sequence). The CDR3 contains 14 residues. CDR3 protein: CSARLAGAYNEQFF. CDR3 nucleotide sequence: TGCAGTGCTAGACTAGCGGGAGCCTACAATGAGCAGTTCTTC.

In this sample, this clonotype turned up many times. The V and J genes are TRBV11-1 and TRBJ2-3; a possible D gene is TRBD2 (5 bases). Looked up from germline, CDR1 is SGHAT and CDR2 is FQDESV (reference sequence). CDR3 length: 18 residues. Trimming cost V 2 bases and J 2 bases, with 20 bases left between them. CDR3 bases: TGTGCCAGCAGCTTAATTATCGAAAACGGGGAAAACACAGATACGCAGTATTTT. Translating gives CASSLIIENGENTDTQYF.

This clonotype was seen repeatedly, ten times or more. The chain joins TRBV20-1 to TRBJ2-3; D possibly corresponds to TRBD1 (5 bases). Germline CDR1 and CDR2: DFQATT and SNEGSKA (reference sequence). This CDR3 has 14 amino acids. V was pared by 5 bases and J by 2 bases, with 14 bases between. DNA of the CDR3: TGCAGTGCTCATAAGGGGTTTTCCACAGATACGCAGTATTTT. Translation: CSAHKGFSTDTQYF.

This clonotype was found a few times. This rearrangement joins TRBV20-1 to TRBJ1-1; 7 bases match TRBD1. The V gene end was trimmed by 5 bases and the J gene end by 3 bases; junction bases not matched to a gene: 6. Germline V gene data show CDR1 as DFQATT and CDR2 as SNEGSKA (reference sequence). The CDR3 consists of 13 residues. The CDR3 DNA follows: TGCAGTGCTTTTACAGGGGAACACACTGAAGCTTTCTTT. It yields the protein CSAFTGEHTEAFF.

This clonotype was recorded many times. This chain connects TRBV18 to TRBJ2-1, with TRBD2 matching over 9 bases. CDR1 and CDR2 (germline): KGHSH, LQKENI. CDR3 length equals 19 residues. The junction had 14 bases not matched to a gene; V was cut back by 2 bases and J by 3 bases. Written as DNA, the CDR3 is TGTGCCAGCTCACCAGTAGCGGGAGCCCGTCCCCCGGTCTACAATGAGCAGTTCTTC. Its protein is CASSPVAGARPPVYNEQFF.